This T cell receptor beta chain was identified in a study of CD8 T cells in ankylosing spondylitis. Study-level findings and limits: A motif of fewer than ten highly homologous TCR beta variants was seen as apparently characteristic of ankylosing spondylitis blood. Clones linked to disease, bearing a CD8+ phenotype, were relatively rare in peripheral blood. Disease-associated clones were reportedly significantly overrepresented in matched ankylosing spondylitis synovial fluid.

As concerns this clonotype: Its specificity is unknown.

TCRdb processed the 5' RACE reads anew with MiXCR; each CDR3 protein has one entry. The data show about 24,000 distinct CDR3 sequences, with less than 20% seen just once and 28% held by the top ten. V lost 5 bases to trimming and J lost 6 bases, with 8 bases between them. The CDR3 consists of 11 residues. The sequencing input was blood. J is TRBJ2-7 and V is TRBV12-3 or TRBV12-4; D call uncertain. The clonotype comes from a male donor with ankylosing spondylitis or in good health (not recorded which). CDR3 loop: CASSRYGEQYF. The CDR3 coding sequence is TGTGCCAGCAGTAGATACGGCGAGCAGTACTTC.